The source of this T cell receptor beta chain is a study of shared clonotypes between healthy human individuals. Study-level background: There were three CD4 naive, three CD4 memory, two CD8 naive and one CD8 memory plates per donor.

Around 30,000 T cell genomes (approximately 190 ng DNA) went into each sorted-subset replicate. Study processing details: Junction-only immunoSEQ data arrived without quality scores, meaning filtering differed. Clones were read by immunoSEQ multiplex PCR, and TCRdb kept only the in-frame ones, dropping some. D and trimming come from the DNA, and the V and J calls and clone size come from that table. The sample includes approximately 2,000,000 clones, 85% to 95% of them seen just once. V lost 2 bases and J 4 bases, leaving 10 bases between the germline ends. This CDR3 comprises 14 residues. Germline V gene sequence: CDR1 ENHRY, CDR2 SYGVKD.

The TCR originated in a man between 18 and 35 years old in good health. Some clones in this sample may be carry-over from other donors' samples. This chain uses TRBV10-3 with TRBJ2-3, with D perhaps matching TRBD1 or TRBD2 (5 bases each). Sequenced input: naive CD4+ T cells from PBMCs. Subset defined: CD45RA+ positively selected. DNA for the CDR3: TGTGCCATCAGTGAGGGCAGGGACGCAGATACGCAGTATTTT. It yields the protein CAISEGRDADTQYF.